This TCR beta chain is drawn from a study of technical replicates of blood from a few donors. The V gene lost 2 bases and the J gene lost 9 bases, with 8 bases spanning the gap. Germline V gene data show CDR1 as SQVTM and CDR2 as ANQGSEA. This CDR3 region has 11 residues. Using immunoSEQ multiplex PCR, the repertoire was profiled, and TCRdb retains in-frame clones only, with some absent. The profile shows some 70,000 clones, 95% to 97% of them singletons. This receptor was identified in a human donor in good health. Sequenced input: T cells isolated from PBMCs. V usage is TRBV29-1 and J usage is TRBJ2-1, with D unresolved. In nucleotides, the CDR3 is TGCAGCGTTGAAAGCAGAGGTGAGCAGTTCTTC. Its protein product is CSVESRGEQFF.